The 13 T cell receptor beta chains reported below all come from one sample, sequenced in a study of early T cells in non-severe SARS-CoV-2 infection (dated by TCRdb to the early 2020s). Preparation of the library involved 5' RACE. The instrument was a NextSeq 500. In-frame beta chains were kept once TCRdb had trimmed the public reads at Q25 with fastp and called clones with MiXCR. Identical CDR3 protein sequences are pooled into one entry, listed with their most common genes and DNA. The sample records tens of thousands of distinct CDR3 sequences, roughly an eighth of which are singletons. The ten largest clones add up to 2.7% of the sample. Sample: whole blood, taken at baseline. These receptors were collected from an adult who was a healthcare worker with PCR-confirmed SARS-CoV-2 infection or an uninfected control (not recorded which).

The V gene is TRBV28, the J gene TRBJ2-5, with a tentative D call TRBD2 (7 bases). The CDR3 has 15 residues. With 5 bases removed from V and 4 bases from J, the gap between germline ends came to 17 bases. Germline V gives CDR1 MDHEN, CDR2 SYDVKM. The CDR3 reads CASSLRTAGRETQYF. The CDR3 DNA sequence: TGTGCCAGCAGTCTCCGGACAGCGGGAAGAGAGACCCAGTACTTC.

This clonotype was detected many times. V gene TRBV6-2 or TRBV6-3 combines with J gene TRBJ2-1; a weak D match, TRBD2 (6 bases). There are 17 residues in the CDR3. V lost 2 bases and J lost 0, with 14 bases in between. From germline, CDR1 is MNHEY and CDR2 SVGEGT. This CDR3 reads CASSYAFGRSSYNEQFF. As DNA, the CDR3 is TGTGCCAGCAGTTACGCCTTTGGGAGGAGCTCCTACAATGAGCAGTTCTTC.

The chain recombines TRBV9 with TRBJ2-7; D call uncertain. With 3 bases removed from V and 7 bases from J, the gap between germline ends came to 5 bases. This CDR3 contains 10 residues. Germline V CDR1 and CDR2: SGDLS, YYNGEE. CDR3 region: CASSAGEQYF. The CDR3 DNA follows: TGTGCCAGCAGCGCTGGGGAGCAGTACTTC.

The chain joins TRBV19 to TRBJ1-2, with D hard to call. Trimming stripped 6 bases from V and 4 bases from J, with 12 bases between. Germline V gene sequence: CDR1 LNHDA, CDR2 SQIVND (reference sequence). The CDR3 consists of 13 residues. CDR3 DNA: TGTGCCAGTAGCTCCGGACTGGTCTATGGCTACACCTTC. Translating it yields CASSSGLVYGYTF.

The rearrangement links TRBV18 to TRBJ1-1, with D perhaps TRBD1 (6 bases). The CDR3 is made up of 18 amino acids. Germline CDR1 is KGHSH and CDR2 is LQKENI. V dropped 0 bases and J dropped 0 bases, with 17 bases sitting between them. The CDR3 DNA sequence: TGTGCCAGCTCACCACCGCCGGGCAGGGGACGAATGAACACTGAAGCTTTCTTT. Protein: CASSPPPGRGRMNTEAFF.

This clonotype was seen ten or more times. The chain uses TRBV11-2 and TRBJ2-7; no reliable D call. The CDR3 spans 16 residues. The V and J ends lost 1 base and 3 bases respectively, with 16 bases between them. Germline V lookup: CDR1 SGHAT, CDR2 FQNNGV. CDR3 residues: CASSLGFKPPDYEQYF. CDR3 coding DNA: TGTGCCAGCAGCTTAGGGTTTAAGCCCCCCGACTACGAGCAGTACTTC.

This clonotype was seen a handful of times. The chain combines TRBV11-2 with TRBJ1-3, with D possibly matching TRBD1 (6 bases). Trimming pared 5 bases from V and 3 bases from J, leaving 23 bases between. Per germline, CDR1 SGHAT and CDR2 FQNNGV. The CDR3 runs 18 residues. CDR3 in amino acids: CASSRRPGAKEGGNTIYF. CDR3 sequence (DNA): TGTGCCAGCAGCCGCAGGCCGGGGGCCAAGGAGGGTGGAAACACCATATATTTT.

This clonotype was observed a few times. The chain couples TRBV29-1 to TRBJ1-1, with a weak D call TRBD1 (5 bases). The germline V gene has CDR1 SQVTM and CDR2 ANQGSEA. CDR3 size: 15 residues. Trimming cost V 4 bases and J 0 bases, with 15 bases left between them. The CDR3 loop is CSVGTPGLMNTEAFF. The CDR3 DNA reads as TGCAGCGTTGGGACACCAGGGTTAATGAACACTGAAGCTTTCTTT.

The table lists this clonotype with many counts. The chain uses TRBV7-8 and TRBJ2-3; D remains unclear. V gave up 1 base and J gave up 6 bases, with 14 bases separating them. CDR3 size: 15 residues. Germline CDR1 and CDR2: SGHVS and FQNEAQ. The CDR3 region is CASSLVGVTADTQYF. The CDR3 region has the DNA TGTGCCAGCAGCTTAGTAGGCGTCACGGCGGATACGCAGTATTTT. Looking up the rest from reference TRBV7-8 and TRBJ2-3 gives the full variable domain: GAGVSQSPRYKVAKRGQDVALRCDPISGHVSLFWYQQALGQGPEFLTYFQNEAQLDKSGLPSDRFFAERPEGSVSTLKIQRTQQEDSAVYLCASSLVGVTADTQYFGPGTRLTVL.

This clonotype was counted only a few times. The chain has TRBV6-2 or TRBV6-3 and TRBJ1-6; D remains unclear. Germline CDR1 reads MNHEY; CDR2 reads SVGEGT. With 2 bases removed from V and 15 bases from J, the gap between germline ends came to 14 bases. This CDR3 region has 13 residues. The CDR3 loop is CASSYPIPLILHF. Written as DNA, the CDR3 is TGTGCCAGCAGTTACCCGATCCCACTGATCCTCCACTTT.

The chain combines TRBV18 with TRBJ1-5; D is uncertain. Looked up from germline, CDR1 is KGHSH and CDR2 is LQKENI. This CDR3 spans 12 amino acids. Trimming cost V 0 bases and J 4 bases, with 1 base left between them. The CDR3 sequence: CASSPPNQPQHF. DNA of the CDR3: TGTGCCAGCTCACCACCGAATCAGCCCCAGCATTTT.

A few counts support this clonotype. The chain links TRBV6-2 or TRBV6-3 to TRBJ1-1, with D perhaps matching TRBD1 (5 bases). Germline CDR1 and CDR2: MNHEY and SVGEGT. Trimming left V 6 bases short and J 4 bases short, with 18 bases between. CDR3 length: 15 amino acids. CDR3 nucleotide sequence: TGTGCCAGCAGCCCACCCGCCAGGGTGGGCACTGAAGCTTTCTTT. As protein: CASSPPARVGTEAFF.

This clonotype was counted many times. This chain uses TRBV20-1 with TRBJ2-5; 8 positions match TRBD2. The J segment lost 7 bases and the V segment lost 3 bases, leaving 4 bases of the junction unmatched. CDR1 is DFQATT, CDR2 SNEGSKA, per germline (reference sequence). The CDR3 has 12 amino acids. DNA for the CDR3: TGCAGTGCTAGTGGGCTAGCGGGGACCCAGTACTTC. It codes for CSASGLAGTQYF.